These 11 T cell receptor beta chains share one sample of origin, sequenced in a study of CD8 T cells in ankylosing spondylitis. From the 5' RACE reads, TCRdb called clonotypes with MiXCR, one entry per CDR3 protein. The sample contains about 5,700 distinct CDR3 sequences, 2.1% of which appear only once. Sequencing was done on a sample of blood, either unsorted or a sorted T cell fraction (not recorded which). These receptors were taken from a male donor with ankylosing spondylitis or in good health (not recorded which).

This clonotype has a count of ten or more. The V call is TRBV9, the J call TRBJ2-3; perhaps TRBD2 as D (6 bases). Germline V gives CDR1 SGDLS, CDR2 YYNGEE. The V gene lost 0 bases and the J gene lost 0 bases, with 14 bases spanning the gap. The CDR3 loop spans 17 amino acids. The CDR3 nucleotides read TGTGCCAGCAGCGTAGGGGGTAGCGGATGGAGCACAGATACGCAGTATTTT. It is translated as CASSVGGSGWSTDTQYF.

This clonotype was recorded many times. The chain links TRBV9 to TRBJ2-7; no clear D. The CDR3 covers 12 residues. V was trimmed by 0 bases and J by 6 bases, leaving 7 bases between them. Germline V gene sequence: CDR1 SGDLS, CDR2 YYNGEE. The CDR3 sequence: CASSVDHGEQYF. CDR3 nucleotides: TGTGCCAGCAGCGTAGATCACGGCGAGCAGTACTTC.

This clonotype was recorded many times. The V and J genes are TRBV9 and TRBJ1-6; D is ambiguous. This CDR3 spans 16 amino acids. Trimming took 4 bases from V and 6 from J, leaving 17 bases between them. CDR1 is SGDLS, CDR2 YYNGEE, per germline. The CDR3 DNA sequence: TGTGCCAGCAGCCCCTACGAGGGCCAGACTAATTCACCCCTCCACTTT. This codes for CASSPYEGQTNSPLHF.

Ten or more counts support this clonotype. The rearrangement joins TRBV9 to TRBJ2-2; 7 nucleotides line up with TRBD1. There are 15 residues in the CDR3. CDR1 and CDR2 (germline): SGDLS, YYNGEE. The J segment lost 8 bases and the V segment lost 3 bases, leaving 10 bases of the junction unmatched. This chain's CDR3 is CASSAHRGSPGELFF. In DNA, the CDR3 is TGTGCCAGCAGCGCTCACAGGGGTTCGCCGGGGGAGCTGTTTTTT.

This clonotype is deemed medium-sized (0.01 to 0.1%). DNA for the CDR3: TGTGCCAGCAGCGTAGGCTACAATGAGCAGTTCTTC. This gives the protein CASSVGYNEQFF. The chain has TRBV9 and TRBJ2-1; the D is unclear. Looked up from germline, CDR1 is SGDLS and CDR2 is YYNGEE. V was trimmed by 0 bases and J by 3 bases, leaving 1 base between them. This CDR3 has 12 amino acids. Using reference TRBV9 and TRBJ2-1 for the parts outside the CDR3, the full variable domain is DSGVTQTPKHLITATGQRVTLRCSPRSGDLSVYWYQQSLDQGLQFLIQYYNGEERAKGNILERFSAQQFPDLHSELNLSSLELGDSALYFCASSVGYNEQFFGPGTRLTVL.

This clonotype was recorded many times. The V and J genes are TRBV9 and TRBJ2-7; possibly TRBD2 for D (5 bases). From germline, CDR1 is SGDLS and CDR2 YYNGEE. The V end lost 4 bases, the J end lost 5 bases, and 19 bases lay between the germline ends. The CDR3 contains 15 residues. In nucleotides, the CDR3 is TGTGCCAGCAGCCCCGCATGGGCTAGCACCCACGAGCAGTACTTC. This codes for CASSPAWASTHEQYF.

This clonotype was seen many times. This chain links TRBV9 with TRBJ1-2; 8 bases agree with TRBD1. V trimming: 4 bases; J trimming: 4 bases; junction bases outside the gene matches: 6. In germline, CDR1 is SGDLS, CDR2 YYNGEE. The CDR3 extends over 14 amino acids. In DNA, the CDR3 is TGTGCCAGCAGCATGGACAGGGTCAGCTATGGCTACACCTTC. Its translation: CASSMDRVSYGYTF. The full variable domain, rest sourced from reference TRBV9 and TRBJ1-2, is DSGVTQTPKHLITATGQRVTLRCSPRSGDLSVYWYQQSLDQGLQFLIQYYNGEERAKGNILERFSAQQFPDLHSELNLSSLELGDSALYFCASSMDRVSYGYTFGSGTRLTVV.

By sample share, this clonotype is medium-sized (0.01 to 0.1%). The rearrangement uses TRBV9 and TRBJ2-2; 10 bases align to TRBD2. The J segment lost 1 base and the V segment lost 0 bases, leaving 6 bases of the junction unmatched. The CDR3 totals 18 residues. Germline loops: CDR1 SGDLS, CDR2 YYNGEE. The CDR3 is CASSVGAGGEENTGELFF. The CDR3 DNA reads as TGTGCCAGCAGCGTAGGAGCGGGAGGGGAAGAGAACACCGGGGAGCTGTTTTTT.

This clonotype came up many times. In DNA form, the CDR3 reads TGTGCCAGCAGCACCCAAGGGCTACCGGCTTACAATGAGCAGTTCTTC. Translating gives CASSTQGLPAYNEQFF. The V and J genes are TRBV9 and TRBJ2-1; no clear D gene. The length of the CDR3 is 16 residues. V gave up 4 bases and J gave up 4 bases, with 18 bases separating them. Germline V lookup: CDR1 SGDLS, CDR2 YYNGEE.

This clonotype showed up many times. The V and J genes are TRBV9 and TRBJ2-2, with D possibly matching TRBD2 (6 bases). The CDR3 totals 17 residues. The V gene's germline CDR1 is SGDLS and CDR2 YYNGEE. V lost 4 bases and J 3 bases, leaving 19 bases between the germline ends. The CDR3: CASSTPRERLDTGELFF. DNA of the CDR3: TGTGCCAGCAGCACCCCCCGGGAGCGGTTAGACACCGGGGAGCTGTTTTTT.

In this sample, this clonotype turned up many times. The chain couples TRBV9 to TRBJ1-6; 7 positions agree with TRBD1. Trimming took 0 bases from V and 1 from J; bases not matched to a gene: 4. Germline values: CDR1 SGDLS, CDR2 YYNGEE. CDR3 length equals 17 residues. In DNA, the CDR3 is TGTGCCAGCAGCGTAGAGGCAGGGGGGTCCTATAATTCACCCCTCCACTTT. Protein sequence: CASSVEAGGSYNSPLHF. Full variable domain (rest looked up from reference TRBV9 and TRBJ1-6): DSGVTQTPKHLITATGQRVTLRCSPRSGDLSVYWYQQSLDQGLQFLIQYYNGEERAKGNILERFSAQQFPDLHSELNLSSLELGDSALYFCASSVEAGGSYNSPLHFGNGTRLTVT.